This is a list of T cell receptor beta chains from one sample in a study of T cell responses to AZD1222 COVID-19 vaccine. Method: immunoSEQ multiplex PCR; TCRdb's copy keeps in-frame clones and lacks some. This sample has about 120,000 clones, with 86% found just once. Here the sequenced sample was peripheral blood, taken 28 days after the second AZD1222 dose. The receptors shown here come from an adult who received the AZD1222 COVID-19 vaccine. Each CDR3 is given without its conserved first and last residue. The order of the fields is CDR3 protein, J gene, V gene.

CDR3aa: ASSSGTSVDEQF; j_gene: TRBJ2-1; v_gene: TRBV5-1
CDR3aa: ASSTTSQY; j_gene: TRBJ2-3; v_gene: TRBV6-5
CDR3aa: ASSVNGLNEKLF; j_gene: TRBJ1-4; v_gene: TRBV9
CDR3aa: ASSQDWRGVEAF; j_gene: TRBJ1-1; v_gene: TRBV3-1/TRBV3-2
CDR3aa: ASSEEGGGKQPQH; j_gene: TRBJ1-5; v_gene: TRBV25-1
CDR3aa: ASSWTGQGNTIY; j_gene: TRBJ1-3; v_gene: TRBV5-4
CDR3aa: ASSLEGLSNPAVDEQF; j_gene: TRBJ2-1; v_gene: TRBV5-1
CDR3aa: ASSGPAGSETQY; j_gene: TRBJ2-5; v_gene: TRBV9
CDR3aa: ASSEKALSGANVLT; j_gene: TRBJ2-6; v_gene: TRBV2
CDR3aa: ASSHPNTEAF; j_gene: TRBJ1-1; v_gene: TRBV3-1/TRBV3-2
CDR3aa: ASNGDYNQPQH; j_gene: TRBJ1-5; v_gene: TRBV2
CDR3aa: ASSFRGGQERYYGYT; j_gene: TRBJ1-2; v_gene: TRBV7-2
CDR3aa: ASSLPGGATDTQY; j_gene: TRBJ2-3; v_gene: TRBV5-1
CDR3aa: AWSFRLNTEAF; j_gene: TRBJ1-1; v_gene: TRBV30
CDR3aa: ASSLTFQNSPLH; j_gene: TRBJ1-6; v_gene: TRBV7-2
CDR3aa: ASSPRHLNTEAF; j_gene: TRBJ1-1; v_gene: TRBV18
CDR3aa: ASSHGLAGGYEQY; j_gene: TRBJ2-7; v_gene: TRBV11-2
CDR3aa: ASSYSGRSTDTQY; j_gene: TRBJ2-3; v_gene: TRBV6-2/TRBV6-3
CDR3aa: ASSQIRVRGPNYGYT; j_gene: TRBJ1-2; v_gene: TRBV5-8
CDR3aa: ASSLGARHEQY; j_gene: TRBJ2-7; v_gene: TRBV5-1
CDR3aa: ASSETDRGPDYGYT; j_gene: TRBJ1-2; v_gene: TRBV6-4
CDR3aa: ASSPGSTEAF; j_gene: TRBJ1-1; v_gene: TRBV7-9
CDR3aa: ASSQDGHYNSPLH; j_gene: TRBJ1-6; v_gene: TRBV14
CDR3aa: ASSLGDTGELF; j_gene: TRBJ2-2; v_gene: TRBV5-5
CDR3aa: ASRADRMELF; j_gene: TRBJ1-4; v_gene: TRBV2
CDR3aa: ASSLTGNTQY; j_gene: TRBJ2-3; v_gene: TRBV6-2/TRBV6-3
CDR3aa: ATSREGGNTDTQY; j_gene: TRBJ2-3; v_gene: TRBV15
CDR3aa: ASSRTAYNSPLH; j_gene: TRBJ1-6; v_gene: TRBV5-1
CDR3aa: ASSPDRGQEQPQH; j_gene: TRBJ1-5; v_gene: TRBV7-2
CDR3aa: ASSQRQGRTEAF; j_gene: TRBJ1-1; v_gene: TRBV7-9
CDR3aa: ASKKGRMNTEAF; j_gene: TRBJ1-1; v_gene: TRBV6-4
CDR3aa: ASSLALLAGGPEQY; j_gene: TRBJ2-7; v_gene: TRBV7-8
CDR3aa: ASILTGGVGEAF; j_gene: TRBJ1-1; v_gene: TRBV28
CDR3aa: ASSLYTGGEAF; j_gene: TRBJ1-1; v_gene: TRBV5-1
CDR3aa: ASSFDRSSYNEQF; j_gene: TRBJ2-1; v_gene: TRBV3-1/TRBV3-2
CDR3aa: ASSLRQTPNYGYT; j_gene: TRBJ1-2; v_gene: TRBV6-6
CDR3aa: ASSGRGTGELF; j_gene: TRBJ2-2; v_gene: TRBV2
CDR3aa: AWMEWGRNSPLH; j_gene: TRBJ1-6; v_gene: TRBV30
CDR3aa: ASGPYGHGYT; j_gene: TRBJ1-2; v_gene: TRBV27
CDR3aa: ASSYDRGGGQPQH; j_gene: TRBJ1-5; v_gene: TRBV6-5
CDR3aa: ASSFPGQGWEKLF; j_gene: TRBJ1-4; v_gene: TRBV7-9
CDR3aa: ASSREGDGYT; j_gene: TRBJ1-2; v_gene: TRBV11-3
CDR3aa: ASSYLAGGYETQY; j_gene: TRBJ2-5; v_gene: TRBV6-5
CDR3aa: ASSDTPGGVNFNYGYT; j_gene: TRBJ1-2; v_gene: TRBV5-1
CDR3aa: ASSKDVGQGNEKLF; j_gene: TRBJ1-4; v_gene: TRBV9
CDR3aa: ASSLGIGSGNTIY; j_gene: TRBJ1-3; v_gene: TRBV5-6
CDR3aa: ASSEVARGFNSPLH; j_gene: TRBJ1-6; v_gene: TRBV6-1
CDR3aa: ASSLGRDGYT; j_gene: TRBJ1-2; v_gene: TRBV5-4
CDR3aa: ASRRDSGGGTDTQY; j_gene: TRBJ2-3; v_gene: TRBV5-4
CDR3aa: ASSPQGQGAMNTEAF; j_gene: TRBJ1-1; v_gene: TRBV9
CDR3aa: ASSLQLYNEQF; j_gene: TRBJ2-1; v_gene: TRBV11-1
CDR3aa: ATRPLGWGQPQH; j_gene: TRBJ1-5; v_gene: TRBV27
CDR3aa: SASSGGREQF; j_gene: TRBJ2-1; v_gene: TRBV20-1
CDR3aa: ASSRGRGGTEAF; j_gene: TRBJ1-1; v_gene: TRBV19